This TCR beta chain was observed in a study of preoperative IRX-2 immunotherapy in early breast cancer. Notes on this clone: The junction and the germline gene differ at one end; a read error may be behind it.

As to treatment: preoperative locoregional IRX-2 cytokine immunotherapy. The CDR3 is 16 amino acids. Germline lookup yields CDR1 MRHNA and CDR2 SNTAGT. Libraries were prepared by immunoSEQ multiplex PCR; TCRdb keeps only in-frame clonotypes and omits some of them. This sample has 20,000 to 30,000 clones; about four fifths occur once, and the top ten carry 2% to 2.5%. This clonotype was sampled from a human donor with breast cancer. This material consisted of lymph node tissue, taken before IRX-2 immunotherapy. The chain couples TRBV6-4 to TRBJ2-5; either TRBD1 or TRBD2 may fit D (5 bases each). For the CDR3, the DNA is TGTGCCAGCAGTTACTCCCGGGACCGACTCCAAGAGACCCAGTACTTC. Translating gives CASSYSRDRLQETQYF.